A selection of T cell receptor beta chains follows, all from one sample in a study of molecular identifiers for immune sequencing clone quantification. TCRdb fed the PCR reads into MiXCR, producing one record per CDR3 protein. The sample lists 400,000 to 600,000 distinct CDR3 sequences; 20% to 25% were seen once. The sample was naive CD8+ T cells from blood, with Jurkat cell RNA spiked in. These receptors were obtained from a human donor in good health. Some libraries in this study had Jurkat cell RNA spiked in. Both conserved end residues are part of each CDR3. D genes are given only for firm matches. The listing skips clone size in some rows; elsewhere it reads once, few, many or a size class.

size: many; D: .; J: TRBJ1-4; V: TRBV12-5; CDR3: CASGLVIPPGFNEKLFF; DNA: TGTGCTAGTGGTTTGGTAATCCCCCCAGGATTTAATGAAAAACTGTTTTTT
size: .; D: .; J: TRBJ2-7; V: TRBV4-3; CDR3: CASSQGTAGSYEQYF; DNA: TGCGCCAGCAGCCAAGGGACGGCCGGCTCCTACGAGCAGTACTTC
size: once; D: TRBD1; J: TRBJ2-2; V: TRBV24-1; CDR3: CATSDSGTDDTGELFF; DNA: TGTGCCACCAGTGACTCCGGGACAGATGACACCGGGGAGCTGTTTTTT
size: few; D: .; J: TRBJ2-2; V: TRBV12-3/TRBV12-4; CDR3: CASEEGTGELFF; DNA: TGTGCCAGCGAAGAGGGGACCGGGGAGCTGTTTTTT
size: few; D: TRBD1; J: TRBJ2-7; V: TRBV12-3/TRBV12-4; CDR3: CASSDGQDYEQYF; DNA: TGTGCCAGCAGCGATGGACAGGACTACGAGCAGTACTTC
size: few; D: TRBD2; J: TRBJ2-5; V: TRBV5-1; CDR3: CASSLEGSGGGSETQYF; DNA: TGCGCCAGCAGCTTGGAGGGTAGCGGGGGTGGTTCGGAGACCCAGTACTTC
size: few; D: .; J: TRBJ2-3; V: TRBV27; CDR3: CASTFLGTEGIRTDTQYF; DNA: TGTGCCAGCACCTTTCTGGGGACCGAGGGGATTAGGACAGATACGCAGTATTTT
size: .; D: TRBD2; J: TRBJ2-7; V: TRBV20-1; CDR3: CSARGKRLAGPSYEQYF; DNA: TGCAGTGCTAGAGGAAAGAGACTAGCGGGACCCTCCTACGAGCAGTACTTC
size: .; D: .; J: TRBJ2-7; V: TRBV4-3; CDR3: CASSQVWKQGGGEQYF; DNA: TGCGCCAGCAGCCAAGTCTGGAAACAGGGAGGGGGCGAGCAGTACTTC
size: .; D: TRBD1; J: TRBJ2-7; V: TRBV7-9; CDR3: CASSEGQGVIPYEQYF; DNA: TGTGCCAGCAGCGAGGGACAGGGGGTAATCCCCTACGAGCAGTACTTC
size: .; D: .; J: TRBJ1-4; V: TRBV28; CDR3: CASSPGQFFNEKLFF; DNA: TGTGCCAGCAGTCCCGGACAGTTTTTTAATGAAAAACTGTTTTTT
size: few; D: .; J: TRBJ1-3; V: TRBV27; CDR3: CASRALTGTGNTIYF; DNA: TGTGCCAGCAGGGCCCTAACCGGGACTGGAAACACCATATATTTT
size: many; D: .; J: TRBJ2-3; V: TRBV7-9; CDR3: CASSLGTANTDTQYF; DNA: TGTGCCAGCAGCTTAGGGACAGCAAACACAGATACGCAGTATTTT